The sequence of this T cell receptor beta chain was determined in a study of shared clonotypes between healthy human individuals. About the study: A couple of women and a few men aged 18 to 49 served as donors.

The repertoire was sequenced with immunoSEQ multiplex PCR; TCRdb's copy has only in-frame clones and lacks some. Of roughly 450,000 clones detected, 75% to 85% appear once; the ten largest clones hold 10% to 15%. Concerning this clone itself: Within the sample, other DNA sequences also encode this same CDR3.

Germline V gene sequence: CDR1 MDHEN, CDR2 SYDVKM. There are 15 residues in the CDR3. The V gene lost 3 bases and the J gene lost 4 bases, with 12 bases spanning the gap. The genes are TRBV28 and TRBJ1-4; perhaps TRBD1 as D (6 bases). This clonotype originated in a woman aged 40 to 50 in good health. Some clones in this sample may be carry-over from other donors' samples. Sequenced input: PBMCs. The CDR3 reads CASSLGGQGNEKLFF. CDR3 nucleotides: TGTGCCAGCAGTTTGGGGGGGCAGGGTAATGAAAAACTGTTTTTT. Full variable domain (missing parts from reference TRBV28 and TRBJ1-4): DVKVTQSSRYLVKRTGEKVFLECVQDMDHENMFWYRQDPGLGLRLIYFSYDVKMKEKGDIPEGYSVSREKKERFSLILESASTNQTSMYLCASSLGGQGNEKLFFGSGTQLSVL.